This TCR beta chain was sequenced for a study of T cell clones after liver transplantation. In the study overall: Three of eight recipients were HCV-positive; others had non-autoimmune, non-viral indications. Patients counted as tolerant after at least one year off all immunosuppression, enzymes not exceeding twice normal. General observations from the study: Compared with third party-reactive sequences, donor-reactive ones declined more, independent of withdrawal success. These preliminary findings come from unstandardized post-transplant sampling times.

Only in-frame clones appear in the TCRdb table, and some are missing; sequencing was by immunoSEQ multiplex PCR. The sample includes around 20,000 clones, around 90% of them seen just once. Details on this clone: The antigen is not known.

The CDR3 spans 15 residues. Germline lookup yields CDR1 PRHDT and CDR2 FYEKMQ (reference sequence). V was trimmed by 0 bases and J by 1 base, leaving 9 bases between them. The sequence was collected from a human donor who received a liver transplant. Sequencing was performed on CD8+ T cells from blood, taken before liver transplant. V and J are TRBV13 and TRBJ2-5; D possibly corresponds to TRBD2 (5 bases). CDR3 sequence reads: CASSLGLAGQETQYF. The CDR3 DNA is TGTGCCAGCAGCTTAGGCCTAGCAGGCCAAGAGACCCAGTACTTC.